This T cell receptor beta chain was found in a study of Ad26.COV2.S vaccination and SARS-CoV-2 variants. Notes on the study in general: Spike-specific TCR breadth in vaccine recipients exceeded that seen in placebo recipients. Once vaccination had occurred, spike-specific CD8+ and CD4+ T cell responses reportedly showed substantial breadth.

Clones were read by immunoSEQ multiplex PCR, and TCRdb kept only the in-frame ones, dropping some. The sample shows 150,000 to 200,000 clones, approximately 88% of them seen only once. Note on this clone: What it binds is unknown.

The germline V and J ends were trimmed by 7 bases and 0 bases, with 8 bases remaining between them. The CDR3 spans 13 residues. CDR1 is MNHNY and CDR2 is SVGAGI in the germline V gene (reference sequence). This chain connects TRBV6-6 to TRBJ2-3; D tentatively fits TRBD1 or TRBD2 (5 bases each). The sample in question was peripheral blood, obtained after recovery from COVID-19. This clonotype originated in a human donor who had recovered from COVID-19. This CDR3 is CASNWDSTDTQYF. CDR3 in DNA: TGTGCCAGCAACTGGGACAGCACAGATACGCAGTATTTT.